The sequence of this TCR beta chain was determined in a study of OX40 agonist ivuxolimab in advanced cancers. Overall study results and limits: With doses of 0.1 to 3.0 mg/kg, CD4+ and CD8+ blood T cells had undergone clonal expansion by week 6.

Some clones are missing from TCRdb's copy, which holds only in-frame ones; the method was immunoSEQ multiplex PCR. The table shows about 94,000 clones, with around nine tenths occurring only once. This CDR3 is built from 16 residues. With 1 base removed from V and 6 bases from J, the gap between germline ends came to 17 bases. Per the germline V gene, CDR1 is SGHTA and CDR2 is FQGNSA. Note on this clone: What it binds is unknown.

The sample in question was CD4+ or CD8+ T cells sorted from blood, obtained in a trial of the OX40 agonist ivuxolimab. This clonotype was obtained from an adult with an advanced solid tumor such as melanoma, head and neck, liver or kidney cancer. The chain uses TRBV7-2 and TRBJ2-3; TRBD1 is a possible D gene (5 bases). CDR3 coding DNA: TGTGCCAGCAGCTTAGTAATGGGGCGATACTCCGATACGCAGTATTTT. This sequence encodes CASSLVMGRYSDTQYF.